The subject of this entry is one TCR beta chain. What it recognizes is unknown. Trimming took 3 bases from V and 1 from J, leaving 3 bases between them. The CDR3 has 12 residues. Germline CDR1 reads MNHEY; CDR2 reads SMNVEV (reference sequence). Every subset's genomic DNA went evenly onto several immunoSEQ plates. Some clones are missing from TCRdb's copy, which holds only in-frame ones; the method was immunoSEQ multiplex PCR. The table includes 2 million to 2.5 million clones, 90% to 95% detected once. This entry is derived from a study of shared clonotypes between healthy human individuals. Study-level findings and limits: Deeper or shallower sequencing was expected to change how clonotypes are shared among donors. Among non-shared clonotypes, generation probabilities were lower than among those shared by all four donors.

This sequence was found in a man aged 18 to 29 in good health. Some clones in this sample may be carry-over from other donors' samples. The specimen was naive CD4+ T cells from PBMCs. The sample's subset: CD45RA+ positively selected. The rearrangement uses TRBV27 and TRBJ1-1; D is unresolved. The CDR3 region has the DNA TGTGCCAGCAGTTTGGGGAACACTGAAGCTTTCTTT. Its protein product is CASSLGNTEAFF.